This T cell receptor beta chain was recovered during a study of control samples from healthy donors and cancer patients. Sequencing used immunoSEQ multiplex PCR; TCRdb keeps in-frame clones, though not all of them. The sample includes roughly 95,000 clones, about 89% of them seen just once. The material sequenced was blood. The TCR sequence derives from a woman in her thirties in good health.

CDR3 nucleotide sequence: TGTGCCAGCAGCTTAGTCCAGGGGGCCGAAAAACTGTTTTTT. This translates into CASSLVQGAEKLFF. The genes are TRBV13 and TRBJ1-4, with TRBD1 identical over 8 bases. Germline-derived CDR1 and CDR2 are PRHDT and FYEKMQ (reference sequence). The length of the CDR3 is 14 residues. The V and J ends lost 1 base and 8 bases, in that order; junction bases with no gene match: 3. The entire variable domain, with the rest obtained from reference TRBV13 and TRBJ1-4, is as follows: AAGVIQSPRHLIKEKRETATLKCYPIPRHDTVYWYQQGPGQDPQFLISFYEKMQSDKGSIPDRFSAQQFSDYHSELNMSSLELGDSALYFCASSLVQGAEKLFFGSGTQLSVL.